The clone carrying this T cell receptor (beta chain) was picked up many times. This sample is part of a study of technical replicates of blood from a handful of donors. Measured with immunoSEQ multiplex PCR; TCRdb has only the in-frame clones, and not every one. In the table there are approximately 75,000 clones, 81% of which are singletons. The specimen was PBMCs. The source is a human donor in good health. Some clones in this sample may be carry-over from other donors' samples.

CDR3 in amino acids: CASSAGQGLYSPLHF. DNA of the CDR3: TGTGCCAGCAGCGCGGGACAGGGGCTGTACTCACCCCTCCACTTT. V gene TRBV9 combines with J gene TRBJ1-6, with 10 bases identical to TRBD1. Germline lookup yields CDR1 SGDLS and CDR2 YYNGEE. V was clipped by 3 bases and J by 10 bases; unmatched bases: 7. The CDR3 is 15 amino acids.